A single sample is the source of the 5 T cell receptor beta chains below, sequenced in a study of cytomegalovirus exposure and HLA in healthy donors. A multiplex PCR was run with 60 Vbeta primers and 13 Jbeta primers. Data came from immunoSEQ multiplex PCR; TCRdb stores just in-frame clones and leaves some out. The data contain approximately 200,000 clones, approximately 80% of them singletons. The sequenced sample consisted of PBMCs. These receptor sequences come from a man aged 35 to 55 in good health and CMV-seronegative.

CDR3 sequence: CAWSYHTLNTGELFF. CDR3 nucleotides: TGTGCCTGGAGTTACCACACCCTGAACACCGGGGAGCTGTTTTTT. This chain joins TRBV30 and TRBJ2-2; D remains unclear. This CDR3 contains 15 residues. V was clipped by 2 bases and J by 1 base, with 11 bases between them. Germline CDR1 reads GTSNPN; CDR2 reads SVGIG (reference sequence).

This chain connects TRBV7-9 to TRBJ2-5, with D tentatively TRBD2 (5 bases). Germline CDR1 and CDR2: SEHNR and FQNEAQ (reference sequence). The CDR3 loop spans 16 amino acids. Trimming took 1 base from V and 1 from J, leaving 13 bases between them. In DNA, the CDR3 is TGTGCCAGCAGCTTAGTCTCGGGAATCCTCCAAGAGACCCAGTACTTC. Translating it yields CASSLVSGILQETQYF.

This chain uses TRBV11-2 with TRBJ2-7; 7 bases map to TRBD2. Trimming removed 5 bases from V and 3 bases from J; junction bases left unmatched: 10. CDR3 length equals 15 residues. Germline V CDR1 and CDR2: SGHAT, FQNNGV. CDR3 DNA sequence: TGTGCCAGCAGCCCCGAGCGTGGCGGGAGCTACGAGCAGTACTTC. Amino acids: CASSPERGGSYEQYF.

The count of this clone is one. CDR3 loop: CASRAGTSVRTDTQYF. The CDR3, as DNA: TGTGCCAGCAGGGCCGGGACTAGCGTTCGCACAGATACGCAGTATTTT. V and J are TRBV2 and TRBJ2-3; 10 bases match TRBD2. J was trimmed by 1 base and V by 6 bases; bases with no gene match: 7. Germline CDR1 reads SNHLY; CDR2 reads FYNNEI. CDR3 size: 16 residues.

Here the CDR3 DNA reads TGTGCCAGCAGCAAGCTCCGGGACACCTCGGGCTACACCTTC. Encoded protein: CASSKLRDTSGYTF. The V and J genes are TRBV13 and TRBJ1-2, with D tentatively TRBD1 (6 bases). The ends were cut back, 5 bases at V and 8 bases at J, with 18 bases in the middle. Germline CDR1 PRHDT, CDR2 FYEKMQ (reference sequence). The CDR3 has 14 residues.